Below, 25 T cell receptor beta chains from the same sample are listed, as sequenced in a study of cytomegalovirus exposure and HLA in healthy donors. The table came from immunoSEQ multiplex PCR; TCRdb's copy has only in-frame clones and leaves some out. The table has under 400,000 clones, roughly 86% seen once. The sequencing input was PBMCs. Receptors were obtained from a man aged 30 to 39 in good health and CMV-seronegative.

The CDR3 nucleotides are TGTGCCAGCAGTCCCACTGTCCCGGGACAGGGTTTGGCAACTAATGAAAAACTGTTTTTT. Translated: CASSPTVPGQGLATNEKLFF. The chain joins TRBV27 to TRBJ1-4; 9 bases match TRBD1. Germline CDR1 and CDR2: MNHEY and SMNVEV (reference sequence). The CDR3 covers 20 residues. V lost 5 bases, J lost 0 bases, and 16 bases stayed unmatched.

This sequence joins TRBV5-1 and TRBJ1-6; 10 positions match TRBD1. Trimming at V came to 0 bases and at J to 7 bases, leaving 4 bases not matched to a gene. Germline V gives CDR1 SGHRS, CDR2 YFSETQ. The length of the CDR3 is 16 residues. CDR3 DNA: TGCGCCAGCAGCTTGGTAGGACAGGGGGACAATTCACCCCTCCACTTT. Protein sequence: CASSLVGQGDNSPLHF.

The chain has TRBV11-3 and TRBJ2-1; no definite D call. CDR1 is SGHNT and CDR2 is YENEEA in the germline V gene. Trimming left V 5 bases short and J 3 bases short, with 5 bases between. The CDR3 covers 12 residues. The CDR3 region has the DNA TGTGCCAGCAGCAAACACTACAATGAGCAGTTCTTC. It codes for CASSKHYNEQFF.

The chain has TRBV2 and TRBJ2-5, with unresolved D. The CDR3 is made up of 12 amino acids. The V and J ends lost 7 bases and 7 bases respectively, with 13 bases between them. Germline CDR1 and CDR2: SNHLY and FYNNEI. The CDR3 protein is CASNLMLGTQYF. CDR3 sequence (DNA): TGTGCCAGCAATCTGATGCTCGGGACCCAGTACTTC.

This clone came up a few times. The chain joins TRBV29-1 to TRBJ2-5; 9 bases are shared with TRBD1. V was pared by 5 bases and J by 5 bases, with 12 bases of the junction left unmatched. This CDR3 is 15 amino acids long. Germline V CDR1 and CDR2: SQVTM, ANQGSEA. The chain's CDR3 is CSVSPGQGYGETQYF. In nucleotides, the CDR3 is TGCAGCGTTTCCCCGGGACAGGGTTATGGGGAGACCCAGTACTTC.

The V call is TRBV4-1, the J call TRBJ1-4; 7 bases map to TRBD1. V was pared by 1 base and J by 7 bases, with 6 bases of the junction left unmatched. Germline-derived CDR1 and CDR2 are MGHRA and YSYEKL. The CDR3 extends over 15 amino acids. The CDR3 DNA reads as TGCGCCAGCAGCCAAGTAGAGGGGGCAGGTGAAAAACTGTTTTTT. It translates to CASSQVEGAGEKLFF.

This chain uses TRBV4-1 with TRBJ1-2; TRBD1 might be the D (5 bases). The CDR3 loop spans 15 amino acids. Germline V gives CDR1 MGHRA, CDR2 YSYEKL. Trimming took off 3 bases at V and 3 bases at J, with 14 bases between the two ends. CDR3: CASSHPGGLDYGYTF. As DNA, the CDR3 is TGCGCCAGCAGCCACCCCGGGGGGTTGGACTATGGCTACACCTTC.

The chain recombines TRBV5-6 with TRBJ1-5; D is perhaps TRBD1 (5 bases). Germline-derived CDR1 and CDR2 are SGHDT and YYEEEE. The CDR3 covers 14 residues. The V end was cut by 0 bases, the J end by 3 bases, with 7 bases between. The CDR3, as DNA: TGTGCCAGCAGCTTGGAGGGGAACAATCAGCCCCAGCATTTT. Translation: CASSLEGNNQPQHF.

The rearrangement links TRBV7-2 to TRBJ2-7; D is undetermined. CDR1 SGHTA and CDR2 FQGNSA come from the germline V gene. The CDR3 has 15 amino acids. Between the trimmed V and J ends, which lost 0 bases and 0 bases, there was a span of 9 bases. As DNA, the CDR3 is TGTGCCAGCAGCTTAGCTCTGGTCGGCTCCTACGAGCAGTACTTC. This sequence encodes CASSLALVGSYEQYF. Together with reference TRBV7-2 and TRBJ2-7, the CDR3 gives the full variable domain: GAGVSQSPSNKVTEKGKDVELRCDPISGHTALYWYRQSLGQGLEFLIYFQGNSAPDKSGLPSDRFSAERTGGSVSTLTIQRTQQEDSAVYLCASSLALVGSYEQYFGPGTRLTVT.

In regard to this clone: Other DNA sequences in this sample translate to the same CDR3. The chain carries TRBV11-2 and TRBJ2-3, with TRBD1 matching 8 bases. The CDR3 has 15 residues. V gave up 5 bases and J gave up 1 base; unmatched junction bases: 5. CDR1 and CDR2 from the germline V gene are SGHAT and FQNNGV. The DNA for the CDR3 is TGTGCCAGCAGCCTTACAGGGGGAGGCACAGATACGCAGTATTTT. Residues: CASSLTGGGTDTQYF.

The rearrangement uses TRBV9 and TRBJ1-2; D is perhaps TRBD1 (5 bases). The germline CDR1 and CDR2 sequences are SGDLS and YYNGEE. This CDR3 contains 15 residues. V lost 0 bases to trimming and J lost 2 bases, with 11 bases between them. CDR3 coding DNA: TGTGCCAGCAGCGTAGAGGCGGGGGGAAACTATGGCTACACCTTC. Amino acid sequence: CASSVEAGGNYGYTF.

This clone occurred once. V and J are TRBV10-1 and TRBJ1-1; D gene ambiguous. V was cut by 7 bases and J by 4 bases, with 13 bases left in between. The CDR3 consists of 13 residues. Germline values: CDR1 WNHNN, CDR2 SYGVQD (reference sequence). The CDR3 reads CASNQEVGTEAFF. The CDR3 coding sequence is TGCGCCAGCAATCAGGAGGTTGGCACTGAAGCTTTCTTT.

CDR3 bases: TGTGCCACCAGCCGCAGACAGGGCCTCGGTTCACCCCTCCACTTT. Protein sequence: CATSRRQGLGSPLHF. The V gene is TRBV15, the J gene TRBJ1-6, with 7 bases identical to TRBD1. CDR1 LNHNV and CDR2 YYDKDF come from the germline V gene (reference sequence). The CDR3 is made up of 15 amino acids. Trimming cost V 5 bases and J 9 bases; bases outside gene matches: 10.

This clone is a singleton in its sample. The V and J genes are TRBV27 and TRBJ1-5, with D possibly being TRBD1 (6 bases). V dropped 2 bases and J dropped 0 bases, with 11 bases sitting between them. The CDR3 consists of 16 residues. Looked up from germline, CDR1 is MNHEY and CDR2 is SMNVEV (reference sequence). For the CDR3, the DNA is TGTGCCAGCAGTTTAGGGGGGGCCTATAGCAATCAGCCCCAGCATTTT. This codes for CASSLGGAYSNQPQHF.

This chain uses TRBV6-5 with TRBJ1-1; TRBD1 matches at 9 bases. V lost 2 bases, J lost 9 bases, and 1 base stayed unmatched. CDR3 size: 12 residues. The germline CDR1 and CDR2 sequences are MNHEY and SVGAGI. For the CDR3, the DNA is TGTGCCAGCAGTTACGGGACAGGGAAAGCTTTCTTT. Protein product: CASSYGTGKAFF.

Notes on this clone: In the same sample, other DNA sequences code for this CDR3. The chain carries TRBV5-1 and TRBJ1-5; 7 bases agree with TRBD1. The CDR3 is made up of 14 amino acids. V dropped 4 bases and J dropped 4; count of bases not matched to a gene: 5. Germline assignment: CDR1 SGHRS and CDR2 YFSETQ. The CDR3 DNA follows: TGCGCCAGCAGCCTCGGGACAGTTAATCAGCCCCAGCATTTT. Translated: CASSLGTVNQPQHF.

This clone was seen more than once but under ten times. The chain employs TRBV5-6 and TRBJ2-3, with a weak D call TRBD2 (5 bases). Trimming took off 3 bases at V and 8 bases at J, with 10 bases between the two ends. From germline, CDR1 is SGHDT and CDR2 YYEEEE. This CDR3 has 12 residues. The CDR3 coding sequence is TGTGCCAGCAGCTGGCGGGTTAGTACGCAGTATTTT. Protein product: CASSWRVSTQYF.

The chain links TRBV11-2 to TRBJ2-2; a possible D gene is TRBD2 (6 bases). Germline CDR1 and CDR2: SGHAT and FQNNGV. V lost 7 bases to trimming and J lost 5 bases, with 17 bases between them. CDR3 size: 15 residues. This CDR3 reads CASTRSIAGTGELFF. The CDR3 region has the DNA TGTGCCAGCACCAGATCTATCGCGGGGACCGGGGAGCTGTTTTTT.

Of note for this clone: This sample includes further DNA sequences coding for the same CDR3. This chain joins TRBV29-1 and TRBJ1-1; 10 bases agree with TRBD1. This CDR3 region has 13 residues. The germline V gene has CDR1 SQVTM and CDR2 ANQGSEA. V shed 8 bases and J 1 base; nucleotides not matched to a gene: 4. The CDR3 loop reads CSSRTGGNTEAFF. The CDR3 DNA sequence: TGCAGCTCTCGGACAGGGGGGAACACTGAAGCTTTCTTT.

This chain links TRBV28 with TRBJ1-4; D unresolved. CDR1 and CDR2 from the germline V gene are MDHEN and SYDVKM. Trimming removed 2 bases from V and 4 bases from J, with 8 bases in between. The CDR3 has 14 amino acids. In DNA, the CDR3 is TGTGCCAGCAGTTTAGTCCAGAATAATGAAAAACTGTTTTTT. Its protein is CASSLVQNNEKLFF.

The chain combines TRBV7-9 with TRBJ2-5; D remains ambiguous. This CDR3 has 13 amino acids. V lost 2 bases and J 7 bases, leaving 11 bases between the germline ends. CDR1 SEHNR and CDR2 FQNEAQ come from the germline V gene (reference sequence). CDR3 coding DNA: TGTGCCAGCAGCTTACCCCTAGATCCGACCCAGTACTTC. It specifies CASSLPLDPTQYF. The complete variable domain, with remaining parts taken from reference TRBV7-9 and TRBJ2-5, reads DTGVSQNPRHKITKRGQNVTFRCDPISEHNRLYWYRQTLGQGPEFLTYFQNEAQLEKSRLLSDRFSAERPKGSFSTLEIQRTEQGDSAMYLCASSLPLDPTQYFGPGTRLLVL.

CDR3 region: CASTTGTHANYGYTF. CDR3 DNA sequence: TGTGCCAGCACGACAGGGACGCACGCTAACTATGGCTACACCTTC. The gene calls are TRBV5-4 and TRBJ1-2, with TRBD1 matching 7 bases. The CDR3 is 15 amino acids. Germline assignment: CDR1 SGHNT and CDR2 YYREEE (reference sequence). The junction had 8 bases not matched to a gene; V was cut back by 6 bases and J by 0 bases.

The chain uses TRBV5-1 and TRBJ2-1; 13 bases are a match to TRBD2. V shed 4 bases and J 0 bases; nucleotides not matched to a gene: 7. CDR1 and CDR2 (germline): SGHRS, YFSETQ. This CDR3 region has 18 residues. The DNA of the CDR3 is TGCGCCAGCAGCCCGGGACTAGCGGGGAGGAGCTCCTACAATGAGCAGTTCTTC. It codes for CASSPGLAGRSSYNEQFF.

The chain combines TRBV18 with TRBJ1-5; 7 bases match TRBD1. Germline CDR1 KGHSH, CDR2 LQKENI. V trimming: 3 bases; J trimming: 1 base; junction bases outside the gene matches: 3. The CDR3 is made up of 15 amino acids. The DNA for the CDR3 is TGTGCCAGCTCACCGACAGGGCAAAGCAATCAGCCCCAGCATTTT. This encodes CASSPTGQSNQPQHF.

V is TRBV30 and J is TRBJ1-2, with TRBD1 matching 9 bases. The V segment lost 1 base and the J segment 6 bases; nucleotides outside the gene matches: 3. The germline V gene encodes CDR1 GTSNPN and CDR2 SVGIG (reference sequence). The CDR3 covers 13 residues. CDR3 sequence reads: CAWSEGQGDGYTF. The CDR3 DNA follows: TGTGCCTGGAGTGAGGGACAGGGAGATGGCTACACCTTC. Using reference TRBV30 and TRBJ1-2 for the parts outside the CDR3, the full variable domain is SQTIHQWPATLVQPVGSPLSLECTVEGTSNPNLYWYRQAAGRGLQLLFYSVGIGQISSEVPQNLSASRPQDRQFILSSKKLLLSDSGFYLCAWSEGQGDGYTFGSGTRLTVV.